This T cell receptor beta chain appears in the sequencing data of a study of CD8+ T cells in alopecia areata. The wider study: Treated patients were scored for severity by percent of scalp affected.

Germline V gene sequence: CDR1 LGHNA, CDR2 YNFKEQ. V was pared by 3 bases and J by 6 bases, with 15 bases between. CDR3 size: 14 residues. Extraction of RNA preceded its reverse transcription into cDNA, which served as the sequencing template. Profiled with immunoSEQ multiplex PCR; TCRdb holds only in-frame clones, not every one. The sample consists of some 99,000 clones, roughly 64% of them appearing once. Treatment given: oral pan-JAK inhibitor, 5-10 mg twice daily. This clonotype was sampled from a human donor with alopecia areata. Source: CD8+ T cells sorted from blood, taken at week 4, from a patient treated with tofacitinib. The chain links TRBV4-2 to TRBJ2-7; D is unresolved. CDR3 sequence reads: CASSQDDNSAEQYF. Here the CDR3 DNA reads TGTGCCAGCAGCCAGGATGACAACTCCGCCGAGCAGTACTTC.